These 28 T cell receptor beta chains were sequenced from one sample in a study of T cell responses to AZD1222 COVID-19 vaccine. TCRdb keeps only in-frame clones here, not all; method: immunoSEQ multiplex PCR. The sample records about 100,000 clones, approximately 81% being singletons. Sequences were derived from peripheral blood, sampled on day 0 of AZD1222 vaccination. These receptors were taken from an adult in good health.

The sample holds one count of this clone. The chain uses TRBV6-5 and TRBJ2-3; 7 bases line up with TRBD2. Germline CDR1 is MNHEY and CDR2 is SVGAGI. The CDR3 contains 15 residues. The J segment lost 4 bases and the V segment lost 6 bases, leaving 10 bases of the junction unmatched. The CDR3, as DNA: TGTGCCAGCAGACTATTTGCGGGAGAGTCAGATACGCAGTATTTT. Its translation: CASRLFAGESDTQYF.

V and J are TRBV9 and TRBJ2-5, with D perhaps given as TRBD1 or TRBD2 (6 bases each). Trimming cost V 2 bases and J 5 bases, with 13 bases left between them. The CDR3 is 14 amino acids. From germline, CDR1 is SGDLS and CDR2 YYNGEE. The CDR3 DNA follows: TGTGCCAGCAGCGTGATCGGGGGCTTGGAGACCCAGTACTTC. This encodes CASSVIGGLETQYF. Full variable domain (missing parts from reference TRBV9 and TRBJ2-5): DSGVTQTPKHLITATGQRVTLRCSPRSGDLSVYWYQQSLDQGLQFLIQYYNGEERAKGNILERFSAQQFPDLHSELNLSSLELGDSALYFCASSVIGGLETQYFGPGTRLLVL.

V usage is TRBV25-1 and J usage is TRBJ1-6; D is perhaps TRBD1 (5 bases). This CDR3 contains 15 residues. V lost 1 base to trimming and J lost 10 bases, with 14 bases between them. Looked up from germline, CDR1 is MGHDK and CDR2 is SYGVNS. As DNA, the CDR3 is TGTGCCAGCAGTGAATCTCCAGGGACTTCATCACCCCTCCACTTT. As protein: CASSESPGTSSPLHF.

The chain has TRBV28 and TRBJ2-7; 13 bases agree with TRBD2. With V trimmed by 5 bases and J by 7 bases, 11 bases remained unmatched. Germline lookup yields CDR1 MDHEN and CDR2 SYDVKM. The CDR3 loop spans 16 amino acids. The CDR3 sequence: CASSPSGLAGRLEQYF. The CDR3, as DNA: TGTGCCAGCAGTCCCTCGGGACTAGCGGGAAGGCTTGAGCAGTACTTC.

The chain couples TRBV3-1 (or the pseudogene TRBV3-2) to TRBJ2-2, with D possibly matching TRBD1 (6 bases). V shed 6 bases and J shed 1 base, with 12 bases lying between them. Germline CDR1 and CDR2: LGHDT and YNNKEL (reference sequence). The CDR3 consists of 15 residues. This CDR3 reads CASSSTGQNTGELFF. The CDR3 coding sequence is TGTGCCAGCAGTTCCACGGGACAGAACACCGGGGAGCTGTTTTTT.

V and J are TRBV9 and TRBJ1-3, with 7 bases that match TRBD1. CDR1 and CDR2 from the germline V gene are SGDLS and YYNGEE. This CDR3 comprises 13 residues. Losses at the gene ends were 3 bases for V and 7 bases for J; bases not matched to a gene: 4. The CDR3 reads CASSAEGANTIYF. DNA of the CDR3: TGTGCCAGCAGCGCCGAGGGGGCGAACACCATATATTTT.

The V and J genes are TRBV2 and TRBJ1-4, with D tentatively TRBD1 (6 bases). This CDR3 spans 14 amino acids. With 7 bases removed from V and 7 bases from J, the gap between germline ends came to 16 bases. The germline gives CDR1 SNHLY, CDR2 FYNNEI. The CDR3 reads CASTPEQGAEKLFF. As DNA, the CDR3 is TGTGCCAGCACCCCGGAACAGGGAGCTGAAAAACTGTTTTTT. Full variable domain (rest looked up from reference TRBV2 and TRBJ1-4): EPEVTQTPSHQVTQMGQEVILRCVPISNHLYFYWYRQILGQKVEFLVSFYNNEISEKSEIFDDQFSVERPDGSNFTLKIRSTKLEDSAMYFCASTPEQGAEKLFFGSGTQLSVL.

The chain's CDR3 is CASSLAGGRLGNTIYF. For the CDR3, the DNA is TGCGCCAGCAGCTTGGCCGGGGGGCGACTCGGAAACACCATATATTTT. V is TRBV5-1 and J is TRBJ1-3; perhaps TRBD1 as D (6 bases). Germline loops: CDR1 SGHRS, CDR2 YFSETQ. Trimming cost V 0 bases and J 4 bases, with 14 bases left between them. There are 16 residues in the CDR3.

DNA for the CDR3: TGTGCCAGCAGCTTATCCCGCTCTGGGGCCAACGTCCTGACTTTC. As protein: CASSLSRSGANVLTF. V and J are TRBV7-8 and TRBJ2-6; D remains unclear. The CDR3 loop spans 15 amino acids. Germline V gene sequence: CDR1 SGHVS, CDR2 FQNEAQ. V was shortened by 2 bases and J by 0 bases, with 5 bases between the two germline ends.

CDR3 sequence reads: CASSLRYTEAFF. Here the CDR3 DNA reads TGTGCCAGCAGTTTACGGTACACTGAAGCTTTCTTT. This rearrangement joins TRBV28 to TRBJ1-1; no reliable D call. CDR3 size: 12 residues. V was shortened by 2 bases and J by 3 bases, with 4 bases between the two germline ends. CDR1 and CDR2 from the germline V gene are MDHEN and SYDVKM.

The genes are TRBV25-1 and TRBJ1-1; D is ambiguous. Germline CDR1 reads MGHDK; CDR2 reads SYGVNS. The ends were cut back, 4 bases at V and 3 bases at J, with 21 bases in the middle. The CDR3 covers 17 residues. The CDR3 reads CASSVPHPSRSDTEAFF. The CDR3 DNA is TGTGCCAGCAGTGTCCCCCACCCCTCGCGGAGCGACACTGAAGCTTTCTTT.

J is TRBJ1-1 and V is TRBV27; 7 nucleotides line up with TRBD1. The CDR3 has 15 amino acids. V shed 2 bases, J shed 1 base, and the junction held 4 bases outside the gene matches. Germline loops: CDR1 MNHEY, CDR2 SMNVEV (reference sequence). The DNA of the CDR3 is TGTGCCAGCAGTTTAGAGGGGGCGCCGAACACTGAAGCTTTCTTT. Protein sequence: CASSLEGAPNTEAFF.

This chain's CDR3 is CASSHAMYNEQFF. In nucleotides, the CDR3 is TGCGCCAGCAGCCACGCAATGTACAATGAGCAGTTCTTC. This sequence joins TRBV10-1 and TRBJ2-1; D is uncertain. The CDR3 has 13 amino acids. From germline, CDR1 is WNHNN and CDR2 SYGVQD (reference sequence). The V gene lost 6 bases and the J gene lost 4 bases, with 10 bases spanning the gap.

The rearrangement joins TRBV30 to TRBJ2-1; 9 bases are a match to TRBD2. The germline V gene has CDR1 GTSNPN and CDR2 SVGIG (reference sequence). This CDR3 has 15 amino acids. V lost 0 bases and J lost 4; bases outside the gene matches: 4. CDR3 nucleotide sequence: TGTGCCTGGAGTGTACTAGCGGGTATATACAATGAGCAGTTCTTC. Its protein product is CAWSVLAGIYNEQFF.

V is TRBV9 and J is TRBJ1-1; 7 bases agree with TRBD1. Per germline, CDR1 SGDLS and CDR2 YYNGEE. The J segment lost 3 bases and the V segment lost 0 bases, leaving 5 bases of the junction unmatched. CDR3 size: 15 residues. CDR3 region: CASSVDPGGDTEAFF. The DNA of the CDR3 is TGTGCCAGCAGCGTAGATCCAGGGGGGGACACTGAAGCTTTCTTT.

The CDR3 region is CASRRPSGNNEQFF. CDR3 DNA sequence: TGTGCCAGCAGGCGACCTAGCGGTAACAATGAGCAGTTCTTC. This sequence joins TRBV6-5 and TRBJ2-1; 7 nucleotides align to TRBD2. CDR3 size: 14 residues. Germline CDR1 is MNHEY and CDR2 is SVGAGI. The trim removed 6 bases at V and 5 bases at J, leaving 7 bases unmatched.

The chain combines TRBV19 with TRBJ2-5, with 9 bases fitting TRBD2. V shed 7 bases, J shed 3 bases, and the junction held 12 bases outside the gene matches. Looked up from germline, CDR1 is LNHDA and CDR2 is SQIVND (reference sequence). The CDR3 has 16 residues. CDR3 protein: CASTARGRGGEETQYF. The DNA of the CDR3 is TGTGCCAGTACGGCCCGGGGGCGGGGGGGCGAAGAGACCCAGTACTTC.

This chain's CDR3 is CASSFVTGSSGANVLTF. DNA for the CDR3: TGTGCCAGCAGCTTCGTGACAGGGAGCTCTGGGGCCAACGTCCTGACTTTC. The chain recombines TRBV13 with TRBJ2-6; 7 bases match TRBD1. Per the germline V gene, CDR1 is PRHDT and CDR2 is FYEKMQ (reference sequence). J was trimmed by 0 bases and V by 3 bases; bases with no gene match: 5. The CDR3 totals 17 residues.

This chain joins TRBV28 and TRBJ2-1; D uncertain. Germline V gives CDR1 MDHEN, CDR2 SYDVKM. The CDR3 has 14 residues. Trimming took 3 bases from V and 0 from J, leaving 6 bases between them. CDR3 coding DNA: TGTGCCAGCAGTTTCGAAAGCTCCTACAATGAGCAGTTCTTC. This sequence encodes CASSFESSYNEQFF.

This clone was seen a single time. The gene calls are TRBV5-1 and TRBJ1-4; weak D call: TRBD1 (5 bases). The CDR3 is made up of 16 amino acids. Per germline, CDR1 SGHRS and CDR2 YFSETQ. V dropped 0 bases and J dropped 2 bases, with 11 bases sitting between them. CDR3 region: CASSLAPGGTNEKLFF. CDR3 bases: TGCGCCAGCAGCTTGGCCCCTGGGGGGACTAATGAAAAACTGTTTTTT.

The chain uses TRBV9 and TRBJ2-4; D ambiguous. Germline CDR1 and CDR2: SGDLS and YYNGEE. The CDR3 runs 12 residues. V was clipped by 4 bases and J by 1 base, with 3 bases between them. The CDR3 bases are TGTGCCAGCAGCCCGGCCAAAAACATTCAGTACTTC. As protein: CASSPAKNIQYF.

The chain couples TRBV5-4 to TRBJ1-2, with a tentative D call TRBD1 (5 bases). This CDR3 has 13 residues. CDR1 and CDR2 (germline): SGHNT, YYREEE (reference sequence). Trimming pared 5 bases from V and 6 bases from J, leaving 14 bases between. CDR3 DNA sequence: TGTGCCAGCAGTCCCAGACAGTGGGATGGCTACACCTTC. This translates into CASSPRQWDGYTF.

The rearrangement uses TRBV29-1 and TRBJ1-3; TRBD1 matches at 7 bases. The V gene's germline CDR1 is SQVTM and CDR2 ANQGSEA. The length of the CDR3 is 12 residues. With V trimmed by 4 bases and J by 9 bases, 6 bases remained unmatched. The CDR3 bases are TGCAGCGTTGGACAGGGAGAGGGCACCATATATTTT. It yields the protein CSVGQGEGTIYF.

This chain uses TRBV7-2 with TRBJ2-3, with 10 nucleotides matching TRBD1. V trimming: 5 bases; J trimming: 2 bases; junction bases outside the gene matches: 4. The CDR3 is made up of 15 amino acids. Looked up from germline, CDR1 is SGHTA and CDR2 is FQGNSA. The CDR3 loop reads CASSLRQGATDTQYF. The CDR3 region has the DNA TGTGCCAGCAGCCTCAGACAGGGGGCCACAGATACGCAGTATTTT. The whole variable domain, remainder taken from reference TRBV7-2 and TRBJ2-3, is GAGVSQSPSNKVTEKGKDVELRCDPISGHTALYWYRQSLGQGLEFLIYFQGNSAPDKSGLPSDRFSAERTGGSVSTLTIQRTQQEDSAVYLCASSLRQGATDTQYFGPGTRLTVL.

The V call is TRBV7-2, the J call TRBJ1-4; perhaps TRBD1 as D (5 bases). The V gene lost 5 bases and the J gene lost 14 bases, with 24 bases spanning the gap. The CDR3 spans 15 residues. Germline assignment: CDR1 SGHTA and CDR2 FQGNSA. DNA for the CDR3: TGTGCCAGCAGCCCCTCGGGACTGTACAATTCAGGCCTGTTTTTT. It yields the protein CASSPSGLYNSGLFF.

The genes are TRBV28 and TRBJ1-2; tentatively, D is TRBD1 (5 bases). The germline V gene encodes CDR1 MDHEN and CDR2 SYDVKM. The CDR3 extends over 11 amino acids. The germline V and J ends were trimmed by 5 bases and 5 bases, with 6 bases remaining between them. CDR3 sequence: CASSGGYGYTF. DNA of the CDR3: TGTGCCAGCAGTGGGGGTTATGGCTACACCTTC.

This chain connects TRBV6-2 or TRBV6-3 to TRBJ1-2, with D perhaps matching TRBD1 (6 bases). The length of the CDR3 is 15 residues. Germline V gene sequence: CDR1 MNHEY, CDR2 SVGEGT. Trimming took off 2 bases at V and 5 bases at J, with 15 bases between the two ends. This CDR3 is CASSYGTPLLYGYTF. CDR3 nucleotide sequence: TGTGCCAGCAGTTACGGGACACCACTCCTGTATGGCTACACCTTC.

The chain recombines TRBV3-1 (or the pseudogene TRBV3-2) with TRBJ1-6; D ambiguous. V lost 5 bases to trimming and J lost 9 bases, with 8 bases between them. Germline V lookup: CDR1 LGHDT, CDR2 YNNKEL (reference sequence). The CDR3 contains 12 residues. The CDR3 reads CASSDVGSPLHF. The CDR3 region has the DNA TGTGCCAGCAGCGATGTAGGTTCACCCCTCCACTTT.